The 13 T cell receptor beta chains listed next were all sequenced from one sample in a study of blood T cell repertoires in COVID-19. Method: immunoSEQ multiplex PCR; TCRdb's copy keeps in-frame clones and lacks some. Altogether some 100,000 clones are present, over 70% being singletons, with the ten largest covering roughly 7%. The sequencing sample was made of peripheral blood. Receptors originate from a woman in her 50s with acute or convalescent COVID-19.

The CDR3 spells CASSLDRVERQFF. CDR3 nucleotide sequence: TGCGCCAGCAGCTTGGACAGGGTGGAAAGGCAGTTCTTC. V and J are TRBV5-1 and TRBJ2-1; D is possibly TRBD1 (6 bases). The CDR3 sequence is 13 residues long. Looked up from germline, CDR1 is SGHRS and CDR2 is YFSETQ. The V gene lost 0 bases and the J gene lost 12 bases, with 13 bases spanning the gap.

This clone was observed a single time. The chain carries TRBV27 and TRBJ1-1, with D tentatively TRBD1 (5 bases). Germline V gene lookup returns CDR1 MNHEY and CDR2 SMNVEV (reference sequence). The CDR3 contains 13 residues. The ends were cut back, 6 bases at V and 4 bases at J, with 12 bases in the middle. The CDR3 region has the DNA TGTGCCAGCAGCCTCAGGGAAGGCACTGAAGCTTTCTTT. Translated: CASSLREGTEAFF.

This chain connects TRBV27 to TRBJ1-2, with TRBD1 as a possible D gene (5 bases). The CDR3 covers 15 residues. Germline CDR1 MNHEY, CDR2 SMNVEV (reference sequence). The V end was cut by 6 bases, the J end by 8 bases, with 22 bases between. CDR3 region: CASRGHDTGRRGYTF. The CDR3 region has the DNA TGTGCCAGCAGGGGCCATGACACAGGCCGACGGGGCTACACCTTC.

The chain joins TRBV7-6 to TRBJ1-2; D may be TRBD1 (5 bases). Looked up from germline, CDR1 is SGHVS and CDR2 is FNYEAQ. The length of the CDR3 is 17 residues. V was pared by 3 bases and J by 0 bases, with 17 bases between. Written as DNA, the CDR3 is TGTGCCAGCAGCTTGCGCCCGCCGGCGGGGGCTAACTATGGCTACACCTTC. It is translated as CASSLRPPAGANYGYTF.

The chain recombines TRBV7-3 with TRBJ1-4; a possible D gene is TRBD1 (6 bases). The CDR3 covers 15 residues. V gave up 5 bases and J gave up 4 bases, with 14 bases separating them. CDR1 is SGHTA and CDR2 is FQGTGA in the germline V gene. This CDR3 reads CASSRTGSINEKLFF. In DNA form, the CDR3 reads TGTGCCAGCAGCCGTACAGGGTCCATTAATGAAAAACTGTTTTTT.

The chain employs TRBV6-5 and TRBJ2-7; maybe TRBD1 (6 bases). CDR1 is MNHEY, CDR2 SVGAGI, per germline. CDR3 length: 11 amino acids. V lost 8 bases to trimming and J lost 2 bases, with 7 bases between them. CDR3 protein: CASGQPYEQYF. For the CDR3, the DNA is TGTGCCAGCGGACAGCCCTACGAGCAGTACTTC.

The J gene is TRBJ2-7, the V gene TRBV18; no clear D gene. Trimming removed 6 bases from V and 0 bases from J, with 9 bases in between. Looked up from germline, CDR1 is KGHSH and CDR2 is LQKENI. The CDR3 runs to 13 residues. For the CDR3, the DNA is TGTGCCAGCTCTGAGGCAGACTCCTACGAGCAGTACTTC. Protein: CASSEADSYEQYF.

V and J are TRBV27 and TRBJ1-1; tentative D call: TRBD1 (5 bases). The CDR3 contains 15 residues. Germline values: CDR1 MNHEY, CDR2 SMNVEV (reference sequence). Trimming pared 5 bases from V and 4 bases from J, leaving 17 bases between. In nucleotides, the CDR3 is TGTGCCAGCAGTAAGGAGGGGTGGTTAAGCACTGAAGCTTTCTTT. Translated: CASSKEGWLSTEAFF.

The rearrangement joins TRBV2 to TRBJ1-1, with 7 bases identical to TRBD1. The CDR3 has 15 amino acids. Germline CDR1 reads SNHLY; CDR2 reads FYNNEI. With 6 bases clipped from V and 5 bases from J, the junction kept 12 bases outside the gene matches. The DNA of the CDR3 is TGTGCCAGCAGGGTCCGGACAGGAGGGGGTACTGAAGCTTTCTTT. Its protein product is CASRVRTGGGTEAFF. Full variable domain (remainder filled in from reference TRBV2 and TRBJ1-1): EPEVTQTPSHQVTQMGQEVILRCVPISNHLYFYWYRQILGQKVEFLVSFYNNEISEKSEIFDDQFSVERPDGSNFTLKIRSTKLEDSAMYFCASRVRTGGGTEAFFGQGTRLTVV.

The CDR3 bases are TGTGCCAGCCACTCTGGACTCCGGGACAGGGGTTTTACTGAAGCTTTCTTT. Translation: CASHSGLRDRGFTEAFF. This rearrangement joins TRBV27 to TRBJ1-1; 10 nucleotides agree with TRBD1. Germline V gene sequence: CDR1 MNHEY, CDR2 SMNVEV (reference sequence). The CDR3 totals 17 residues. After removal of 8 bases from V and 5 bases from J, the junction contained 17 bases not matched to a gene.

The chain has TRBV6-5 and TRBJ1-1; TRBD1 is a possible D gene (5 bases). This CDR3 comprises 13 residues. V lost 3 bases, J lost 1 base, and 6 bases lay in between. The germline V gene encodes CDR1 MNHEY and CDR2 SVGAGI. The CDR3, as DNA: TGTGCCAGCAGTTATACAGGGAACACTGAAGCTTTCTTT. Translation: CASSYTGNTEAFF.

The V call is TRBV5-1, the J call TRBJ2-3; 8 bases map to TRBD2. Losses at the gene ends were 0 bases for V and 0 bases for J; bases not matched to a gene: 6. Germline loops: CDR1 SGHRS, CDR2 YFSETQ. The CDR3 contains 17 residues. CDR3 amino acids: CASSLAGRGASTDTQYF. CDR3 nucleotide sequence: TGCGCCAGCAGCTTGGCCGGGCGGGGGGCTAGCACAGATACGCAGTATTTT.

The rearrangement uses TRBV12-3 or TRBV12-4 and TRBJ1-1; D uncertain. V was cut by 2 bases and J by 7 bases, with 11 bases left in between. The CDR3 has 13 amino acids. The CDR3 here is CASSLQSGLEAFF. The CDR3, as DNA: TGTGCCAGCAGTTTACAGTCCGGACTTGAAGCTTTCTTT.